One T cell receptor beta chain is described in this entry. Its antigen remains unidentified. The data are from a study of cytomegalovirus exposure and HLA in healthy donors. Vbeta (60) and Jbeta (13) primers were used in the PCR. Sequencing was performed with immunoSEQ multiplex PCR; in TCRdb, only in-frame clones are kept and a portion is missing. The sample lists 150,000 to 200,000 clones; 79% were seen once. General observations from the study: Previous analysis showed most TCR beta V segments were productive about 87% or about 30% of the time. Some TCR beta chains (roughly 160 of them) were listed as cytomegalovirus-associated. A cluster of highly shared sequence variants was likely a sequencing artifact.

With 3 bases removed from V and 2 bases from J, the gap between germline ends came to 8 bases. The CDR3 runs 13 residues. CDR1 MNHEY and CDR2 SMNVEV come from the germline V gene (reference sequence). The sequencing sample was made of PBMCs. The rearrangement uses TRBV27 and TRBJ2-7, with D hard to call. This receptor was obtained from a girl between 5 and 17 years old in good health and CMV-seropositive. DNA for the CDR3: TGTGCCAGCAGTTTTAGTAGCCCCTACGAGCAGTACTTC. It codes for CASSFSSPYEQYF.